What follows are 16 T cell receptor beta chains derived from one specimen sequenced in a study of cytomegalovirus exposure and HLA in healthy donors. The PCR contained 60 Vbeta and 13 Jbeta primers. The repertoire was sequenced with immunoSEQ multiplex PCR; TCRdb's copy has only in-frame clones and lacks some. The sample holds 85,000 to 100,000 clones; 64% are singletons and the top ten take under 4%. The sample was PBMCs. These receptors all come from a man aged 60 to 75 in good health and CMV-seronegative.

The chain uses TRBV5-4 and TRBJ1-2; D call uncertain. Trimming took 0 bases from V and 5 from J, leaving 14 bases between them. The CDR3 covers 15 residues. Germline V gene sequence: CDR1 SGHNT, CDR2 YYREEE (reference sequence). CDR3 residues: CASSLGGGSRYGYTF. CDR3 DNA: TGTGCCAGCAGCTTGGGAGGTGGGAGTCGTTATGGCTACACCTTC.

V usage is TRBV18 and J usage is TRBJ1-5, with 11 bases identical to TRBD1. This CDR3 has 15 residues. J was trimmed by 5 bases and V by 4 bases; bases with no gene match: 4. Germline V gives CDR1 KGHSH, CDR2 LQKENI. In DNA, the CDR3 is TGTGCCAGCTCACGGGACAGGGGGGTAGATCAGCCCCAGCATTTT. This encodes CASSRDRGVDQPQHF.

In nucleotides, the CDR3 is TGTGCCAGCAGTGCCCAGGTGGGCCAAGCAGAGACCCAGTACTTC. It translates to CASSAQVGQAETQYF. The genes are TRBV6-1 and TRBJ2-5; D gene uncertain. The CDR3 has 15 amino acids. Trimming left V 4 bases short and J 4 bases short, with 16 bases between. Germline-derived CDR1 and CDR2 are MNHNS and SASEGT.

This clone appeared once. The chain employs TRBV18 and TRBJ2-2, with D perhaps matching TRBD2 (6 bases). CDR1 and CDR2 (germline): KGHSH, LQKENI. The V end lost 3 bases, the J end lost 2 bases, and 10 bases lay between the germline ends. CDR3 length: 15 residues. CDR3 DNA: TGTGCCAGCTCACCCCCCGGGACTAACACCGGGGAGCTGTTTTTT. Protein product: CASSPPGTNTGELFF. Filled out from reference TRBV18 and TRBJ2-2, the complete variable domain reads NAGVMQNPRHLVRRRGQEARLRCSPMKGHSHVYWYRQLPEEGLKFMVYLQKENIIDESGMPKERFSAEFPKEGPSILRIQQVVRGDSAAYFCASSPPGTNTGELFFGEGSRLTVL.

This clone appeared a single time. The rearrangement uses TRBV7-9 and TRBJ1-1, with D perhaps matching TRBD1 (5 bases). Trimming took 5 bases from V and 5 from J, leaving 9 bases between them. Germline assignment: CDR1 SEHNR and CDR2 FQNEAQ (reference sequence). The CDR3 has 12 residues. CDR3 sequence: CASSLRGTEAFF. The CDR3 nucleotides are TGTGCCAGCAGCCTAAGGGGTACTGAAGCTTTCTTT.

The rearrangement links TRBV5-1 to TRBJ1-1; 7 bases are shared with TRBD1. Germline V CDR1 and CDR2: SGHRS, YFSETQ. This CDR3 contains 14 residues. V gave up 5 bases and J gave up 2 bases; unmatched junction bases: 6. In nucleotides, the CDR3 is TGCGCCAGCAGGGGACAGACGATCAACACTGAAGCTTTCTTT. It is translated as CASRGQTINTEAFF.

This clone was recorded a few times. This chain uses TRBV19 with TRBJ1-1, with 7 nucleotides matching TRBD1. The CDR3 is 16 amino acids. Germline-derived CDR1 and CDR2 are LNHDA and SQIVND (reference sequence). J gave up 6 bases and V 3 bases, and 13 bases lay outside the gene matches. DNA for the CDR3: TGTGCCAGTAGTATTAGGGCCCAGGGGGGTTCCGCTGAAGCTTTCTTT. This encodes CASSIRAQGGSAEAFF.

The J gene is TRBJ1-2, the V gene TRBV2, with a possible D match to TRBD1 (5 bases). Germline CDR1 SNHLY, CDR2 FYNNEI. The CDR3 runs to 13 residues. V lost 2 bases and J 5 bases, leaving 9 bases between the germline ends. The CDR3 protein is CASSERGRYGYTF. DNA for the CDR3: TGTGCCAGCAGTGAACGGGGGAGGTATGGCTACACCTTC.

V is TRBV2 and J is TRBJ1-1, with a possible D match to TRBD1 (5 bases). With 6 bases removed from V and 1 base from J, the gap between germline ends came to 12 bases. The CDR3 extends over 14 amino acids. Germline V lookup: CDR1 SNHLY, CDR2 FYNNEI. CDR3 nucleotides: TGTGCCAGCAGCGCCAGGGCTGGGAACACTGAAGCTTTCTTT. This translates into CASSARAGNTEAFF.

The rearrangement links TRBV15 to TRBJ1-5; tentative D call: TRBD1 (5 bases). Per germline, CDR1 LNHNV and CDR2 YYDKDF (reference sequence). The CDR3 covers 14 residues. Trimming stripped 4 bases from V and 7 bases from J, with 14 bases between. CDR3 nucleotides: TGTGCCACCAGCACGGGGGGACGGGGGCAGCCCCAGCATTTT. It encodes CATSTGGRGQPQHF.

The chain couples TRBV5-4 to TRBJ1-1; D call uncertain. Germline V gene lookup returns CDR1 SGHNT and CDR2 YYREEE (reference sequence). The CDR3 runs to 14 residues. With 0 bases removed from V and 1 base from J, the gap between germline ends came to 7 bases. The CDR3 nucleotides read TGTGCCAGCAGCTTGGCACAGAGGAACACTGAAGCTTTCTTT. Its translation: CASSLAQRNTEAFF.

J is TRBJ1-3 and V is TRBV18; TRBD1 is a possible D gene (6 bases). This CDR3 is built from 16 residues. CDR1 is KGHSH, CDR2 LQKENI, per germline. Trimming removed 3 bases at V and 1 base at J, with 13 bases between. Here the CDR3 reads CASSPQTGKSGNTIYF. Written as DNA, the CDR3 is TGTGCCAGCTCACCGCAGACAGGTAAATCTGGAAACACCATATATTTT. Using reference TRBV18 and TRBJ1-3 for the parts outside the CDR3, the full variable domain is NAGVMQNPRHLVRRRGQEARLRCSPMKGHSHVYWYRQLPEEGLKFMVYLQKENIIDESGMPKERFSAEFPKEGPSILRIQQVVRGDSAAYFCASSPQTGKSGNTIYFGEGSWLTVV.

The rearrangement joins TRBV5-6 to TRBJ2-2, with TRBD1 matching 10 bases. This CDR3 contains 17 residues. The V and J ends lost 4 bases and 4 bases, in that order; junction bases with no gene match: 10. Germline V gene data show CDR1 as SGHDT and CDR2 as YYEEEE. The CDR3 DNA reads TGTGCCAGCAGCCCACTGGACAGGGGGGTACGCACCGGGGAGCTGTTTTTT. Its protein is CASSPLDRGVRTGELFF.

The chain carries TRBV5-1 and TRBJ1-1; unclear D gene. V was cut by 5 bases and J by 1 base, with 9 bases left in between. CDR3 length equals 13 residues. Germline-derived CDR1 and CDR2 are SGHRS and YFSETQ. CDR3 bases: TGCGCCAGCAGGAACACAGAGAACACTGAAGCTTTCTTT. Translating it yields CASRNTENTEAFF. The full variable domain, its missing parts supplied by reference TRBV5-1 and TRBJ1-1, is KAGVTQTPRYLIKTRGQQVTLSCSPISGHRSVSWYQQTPGQGLQFLFEYFSETQRNKGNFPGRFSGRQFSNSRSEMNVSTLELGDSALYLCASRNTENTEAFFGQGTRLTVV.

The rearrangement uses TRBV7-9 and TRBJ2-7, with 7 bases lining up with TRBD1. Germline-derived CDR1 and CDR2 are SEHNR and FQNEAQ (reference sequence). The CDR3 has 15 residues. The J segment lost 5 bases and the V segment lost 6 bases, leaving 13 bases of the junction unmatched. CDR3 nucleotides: TGTGCCAGCAGTGAATCCCTAAGGGGGCGCGACGAGCAGTACTTC. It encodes CASSESLRGRDEQYF. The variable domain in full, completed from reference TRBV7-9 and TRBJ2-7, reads DTGVSQNPRHKITKRGQNVTFRCDPISEHNRLYWYRQTLGQGPEFLTYFQNEAQLEKSRLLSDRFSAERPKGSFSTLEIQRTEQGDSAMYLCASSESLRGRDEQYFGPGTRLTVT.

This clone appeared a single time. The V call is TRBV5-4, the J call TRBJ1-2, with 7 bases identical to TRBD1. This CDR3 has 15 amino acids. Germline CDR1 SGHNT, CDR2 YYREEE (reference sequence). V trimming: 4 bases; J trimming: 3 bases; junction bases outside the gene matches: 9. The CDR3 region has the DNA TGTGCCAGCAGCCGAGGCAGGGGGTCGGACTATGGCTACACCTTC. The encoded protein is CASSRGRGSDYGYTF.